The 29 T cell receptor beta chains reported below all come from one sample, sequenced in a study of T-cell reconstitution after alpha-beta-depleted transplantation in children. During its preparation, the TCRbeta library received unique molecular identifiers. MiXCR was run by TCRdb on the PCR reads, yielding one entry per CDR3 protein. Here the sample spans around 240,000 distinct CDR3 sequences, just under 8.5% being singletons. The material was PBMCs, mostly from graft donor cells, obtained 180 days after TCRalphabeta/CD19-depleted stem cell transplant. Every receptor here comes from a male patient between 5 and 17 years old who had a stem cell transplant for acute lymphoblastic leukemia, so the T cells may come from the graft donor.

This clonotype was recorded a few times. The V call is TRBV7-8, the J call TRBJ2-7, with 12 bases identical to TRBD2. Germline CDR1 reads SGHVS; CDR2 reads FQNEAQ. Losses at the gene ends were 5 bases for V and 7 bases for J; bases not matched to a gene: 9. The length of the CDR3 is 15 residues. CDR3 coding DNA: TGTGCCAGCAGCCCCTTGACTAGCGGGGGTGGGGAGCAGTACTTC. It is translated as CASSPLTSGGGEQYF.

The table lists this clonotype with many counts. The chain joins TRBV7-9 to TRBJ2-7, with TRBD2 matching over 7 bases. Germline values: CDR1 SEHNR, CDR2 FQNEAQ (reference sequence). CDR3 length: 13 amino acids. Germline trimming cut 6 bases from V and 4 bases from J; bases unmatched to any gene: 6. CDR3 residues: CASRGGERYEQYF. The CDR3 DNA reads TGTGCCAGCAGGGGGGGGGAACGATACGAGCAGTACTTC.

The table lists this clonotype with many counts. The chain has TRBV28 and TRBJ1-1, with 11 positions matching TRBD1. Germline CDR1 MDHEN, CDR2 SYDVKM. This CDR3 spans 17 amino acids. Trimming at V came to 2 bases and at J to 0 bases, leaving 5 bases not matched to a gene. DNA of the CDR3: TGTGCCAGCAGTTTAAGGGACAGGGGGGGAGTGAACACTGAAGCTTTCTTT. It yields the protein CASSLRDRGGVNTEAFF.

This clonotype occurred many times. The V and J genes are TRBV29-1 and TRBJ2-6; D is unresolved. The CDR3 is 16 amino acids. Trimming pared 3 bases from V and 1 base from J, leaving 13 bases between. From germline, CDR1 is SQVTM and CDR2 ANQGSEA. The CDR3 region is CSVDSPGWSGANVLTF. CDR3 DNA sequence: TGCAGCGTTGATTCCCCCGGCTGGTCTGGGGCCAACGTCCTGACTTTC.

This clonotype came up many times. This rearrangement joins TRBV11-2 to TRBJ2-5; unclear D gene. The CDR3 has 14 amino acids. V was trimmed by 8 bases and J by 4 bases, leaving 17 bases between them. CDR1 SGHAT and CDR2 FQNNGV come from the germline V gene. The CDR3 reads CASSPADLLETQYF. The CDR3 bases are TGTGCCAGCTCCCCGGCCGACTTATTAGAGACCCAGTACTTC.

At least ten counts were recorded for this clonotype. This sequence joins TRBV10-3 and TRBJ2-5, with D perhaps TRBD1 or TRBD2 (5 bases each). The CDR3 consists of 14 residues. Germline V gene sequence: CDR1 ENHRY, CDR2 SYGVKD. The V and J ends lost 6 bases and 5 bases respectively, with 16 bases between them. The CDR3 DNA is TGTGCCATCAGCCGGGGACGGGGAAGTGAGACCCAGTACTTC. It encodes CAISRGRGSETQYF.

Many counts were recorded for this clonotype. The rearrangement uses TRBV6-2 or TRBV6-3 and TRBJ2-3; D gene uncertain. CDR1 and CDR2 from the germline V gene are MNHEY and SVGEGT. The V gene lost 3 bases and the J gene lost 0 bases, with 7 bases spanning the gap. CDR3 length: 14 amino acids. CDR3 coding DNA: TGTGCCAGCAGTTATTCCGACAGCACAGATACGCAGTATTTT. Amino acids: CASSYSDSTDTQYF.

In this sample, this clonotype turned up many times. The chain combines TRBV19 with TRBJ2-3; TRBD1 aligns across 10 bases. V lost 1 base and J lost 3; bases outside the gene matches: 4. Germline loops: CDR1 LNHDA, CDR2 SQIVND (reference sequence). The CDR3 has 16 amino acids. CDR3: CASSIGDRGPTDTQYF. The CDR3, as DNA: TGTGCCAGTAGTATAGGAGACAGGGGGCCAACAGATACGCAGTATTTT. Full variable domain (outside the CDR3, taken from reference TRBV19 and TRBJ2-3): DGGITQSPKYLFRKEGQNVTLSCEQNLNHDAMYWYRQDPGQGLRLIYYSQIVNDFQKGDIAEGYSVSREKKESFPLTVTSAQKNPTAFYLCASSIGDRGPTDTQYFGPGTRLTVL.

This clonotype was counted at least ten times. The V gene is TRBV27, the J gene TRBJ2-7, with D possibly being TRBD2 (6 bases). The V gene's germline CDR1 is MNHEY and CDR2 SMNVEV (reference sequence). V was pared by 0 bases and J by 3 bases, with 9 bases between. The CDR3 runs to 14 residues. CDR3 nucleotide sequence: TGTGCCAGCAGTTTATCGGCGGACTACTACGAGCAGTACTTC. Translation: CASSLSADYYEQYF.

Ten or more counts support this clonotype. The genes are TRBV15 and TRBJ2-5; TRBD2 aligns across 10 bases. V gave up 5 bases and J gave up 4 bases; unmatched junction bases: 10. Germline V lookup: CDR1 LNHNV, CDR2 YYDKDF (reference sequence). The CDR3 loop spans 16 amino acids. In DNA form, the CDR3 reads TGTGCCACCAGCCCGGAACTAGCGGGAATTATAGAGACCCAGTACTTC. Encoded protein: CATSPELAGIIETQYF.

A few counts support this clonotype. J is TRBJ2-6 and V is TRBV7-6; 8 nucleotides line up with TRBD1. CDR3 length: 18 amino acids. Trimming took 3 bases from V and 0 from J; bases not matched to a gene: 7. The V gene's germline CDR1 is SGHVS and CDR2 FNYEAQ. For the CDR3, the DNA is TGTGCCAGCAGCTTTTATCCAGGGGGCGTCTCTGGGGCCAACGTCCTGACTTTC. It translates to CASSFYPGGVSGANVLTF.

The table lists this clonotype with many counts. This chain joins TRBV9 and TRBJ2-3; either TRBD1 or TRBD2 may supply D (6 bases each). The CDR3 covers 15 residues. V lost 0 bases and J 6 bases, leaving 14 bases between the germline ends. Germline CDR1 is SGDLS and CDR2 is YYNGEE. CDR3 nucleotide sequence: TGTGCCAGCAGCGTAGGTCCTTCGGGGGCCGATACGCAGTATTTT. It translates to CASSVGPSGADTQYF. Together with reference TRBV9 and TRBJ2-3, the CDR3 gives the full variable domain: DSGVTQTPKHLITATGQRVTLRCSPRSGDLSVYWYQQSLDQGLQFLIQYYNGEERAKGNILERFSAQQFPDLHSELNLSSLELGDSALYFCASSVGPSGADTQYFGPGTRLTVL.

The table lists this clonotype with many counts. The CDR3 loop is CASSLHQETQYF. Written as DNA, the CDR3 is TGTGCCAGCAGTTTACATCAAGAGACCCAGTACTTC. V is TRBV12-3 or TRBV12-4 and J is TRBJ2-5; D is undetermined. The length of the CDR3 is 12 residues. V was shortened by 2 bases and J by 2 bases, with 3 bases between the two germline ends.

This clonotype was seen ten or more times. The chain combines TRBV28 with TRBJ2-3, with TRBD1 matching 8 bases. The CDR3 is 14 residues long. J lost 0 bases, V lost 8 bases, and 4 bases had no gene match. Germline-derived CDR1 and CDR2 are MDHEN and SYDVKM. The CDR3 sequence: CASVTGGSTDTQYF. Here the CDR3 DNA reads TGTGCCAGCGTTACAGGGGGGAGCACAGATACGCAGTATTTT.

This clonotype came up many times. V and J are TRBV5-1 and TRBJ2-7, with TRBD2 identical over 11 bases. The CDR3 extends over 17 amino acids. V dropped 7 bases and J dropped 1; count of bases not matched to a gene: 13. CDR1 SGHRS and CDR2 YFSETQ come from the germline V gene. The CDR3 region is CASGPDPGLAGSYEQYF. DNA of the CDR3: TGCGCCAGCGGACCGGACCCAGGACTAGCGGGTTCCTACGAGCAGTACTTC.

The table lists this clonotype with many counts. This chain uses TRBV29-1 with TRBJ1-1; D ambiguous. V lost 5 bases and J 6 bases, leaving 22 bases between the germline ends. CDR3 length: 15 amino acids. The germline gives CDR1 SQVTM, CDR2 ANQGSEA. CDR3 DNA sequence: TGCAGCGTTAGAAGCAGAGCATCGAGTATTCCTGAAGCTTTCTTT. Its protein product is CSVRSRASSIPEAFF.

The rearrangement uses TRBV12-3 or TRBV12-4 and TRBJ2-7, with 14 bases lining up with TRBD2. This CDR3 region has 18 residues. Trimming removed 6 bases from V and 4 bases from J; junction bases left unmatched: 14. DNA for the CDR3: TGTGCCAGCAGCCCAGCCGGGACTAGCGGGAGAATGCGGTACGAGCAGTACTTC. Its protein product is CASSPAGTSGRMRYEQYF.

The CDR3: CASSATSGYNEQFF. In DNA form, the CDR3 reads TGTGCCAGCAGTGCGACTAGCGGCTACAATGAGCAGTTCTTC. The genes are TRBV6-4 and TRBJ2-1, with 9 bases aligning to TRBD2. Germline-derived CDR1 and CDR2 are MRHNA and SNTAGT. The V gene end was trimmed by 4 bases and the J gene end by 3 bases; junction bases not matched to a gene: 1. CDR3 size: 14 residues.

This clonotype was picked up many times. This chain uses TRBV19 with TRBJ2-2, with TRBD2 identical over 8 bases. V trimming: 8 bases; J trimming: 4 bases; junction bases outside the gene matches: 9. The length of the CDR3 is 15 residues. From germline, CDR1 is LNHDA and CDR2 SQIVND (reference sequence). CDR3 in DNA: TGTGCCAGTCAGGTTCTAGCGGGTTCCACCGGGGAGCTGTTTTTT. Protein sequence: CASQVLAGSTGELFF. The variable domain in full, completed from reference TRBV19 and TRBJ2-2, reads DGGITQSPKYLFRKEGQNVTLSCEQNLNHDAMYWYRQDPGQGLRLIYYSQIVNDFQKGDIAEGYSVSREKKESFPLTVTSAQKNPTAFYLCASQVLAGSTGELFFGEGSRLTVL.

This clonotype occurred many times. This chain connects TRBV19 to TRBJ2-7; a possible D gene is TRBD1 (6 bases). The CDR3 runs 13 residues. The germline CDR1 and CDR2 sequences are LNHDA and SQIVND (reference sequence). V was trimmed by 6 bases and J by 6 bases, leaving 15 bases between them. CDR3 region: CASRIQGAGEQYF. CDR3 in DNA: TGTGCCAGTAGGATACAGGGTGCGGGCGAGCAGTACTTC.

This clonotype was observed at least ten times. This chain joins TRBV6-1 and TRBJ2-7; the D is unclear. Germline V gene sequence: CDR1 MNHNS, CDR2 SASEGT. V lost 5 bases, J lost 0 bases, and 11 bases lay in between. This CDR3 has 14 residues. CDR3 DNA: TGTGCCAGCAGTCCCCGTCCGGACTCCTACGAGCAGTACTTC. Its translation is CASSPRPDSYEQYF.

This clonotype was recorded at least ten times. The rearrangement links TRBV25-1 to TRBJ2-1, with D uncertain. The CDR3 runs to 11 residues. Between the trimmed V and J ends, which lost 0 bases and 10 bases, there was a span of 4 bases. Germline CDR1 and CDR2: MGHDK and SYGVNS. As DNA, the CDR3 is TGTGCCAGCAGTGAATACAGGGAGCAGTTCTTC. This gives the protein CASSEYREQFF.

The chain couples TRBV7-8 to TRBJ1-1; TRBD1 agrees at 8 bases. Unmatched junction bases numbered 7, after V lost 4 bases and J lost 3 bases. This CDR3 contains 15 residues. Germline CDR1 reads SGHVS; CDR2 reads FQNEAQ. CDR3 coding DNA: TGTGCCAGCAGCTCGAGCAGGGGGCTGGACACTGAAGCTTTCTTT. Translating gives CASSSSRGLDTEAFF. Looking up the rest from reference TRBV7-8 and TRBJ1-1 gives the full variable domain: GAGVSQSPRYKVAKRGQDVALRCDPISGHVSLFWYQQALGQGPEFLTYFQNEAQLDKSGLPSDRFFAERPEGSVSTLKIQRTQQEDSAVYLCASSSSRGLDTEAFFGQGTRLTVV.

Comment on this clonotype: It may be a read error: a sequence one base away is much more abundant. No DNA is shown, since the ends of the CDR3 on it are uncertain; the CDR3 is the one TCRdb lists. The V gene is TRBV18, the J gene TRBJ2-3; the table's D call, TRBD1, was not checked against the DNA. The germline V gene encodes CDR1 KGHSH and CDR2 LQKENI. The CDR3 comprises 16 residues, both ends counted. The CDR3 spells CASSFGQGALTDTRYF.

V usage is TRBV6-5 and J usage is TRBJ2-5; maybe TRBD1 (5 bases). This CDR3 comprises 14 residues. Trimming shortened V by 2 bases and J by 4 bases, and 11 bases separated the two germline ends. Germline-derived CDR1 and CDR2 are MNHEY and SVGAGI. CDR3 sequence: CASSYRQPVETQYF. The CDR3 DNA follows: TGTGCCAGCAGTTACCGACAGCCAGTAGAGACCCAGTACTTC.

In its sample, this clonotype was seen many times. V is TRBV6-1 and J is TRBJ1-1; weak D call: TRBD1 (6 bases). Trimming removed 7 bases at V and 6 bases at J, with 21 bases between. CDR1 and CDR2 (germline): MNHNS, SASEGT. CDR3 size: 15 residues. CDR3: CASTLLRGGSAEAFF. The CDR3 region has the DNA TGTGCCAGCACCCTGCTCAGGGGTGGGTCCGCTGAAGCTTTCTTT.

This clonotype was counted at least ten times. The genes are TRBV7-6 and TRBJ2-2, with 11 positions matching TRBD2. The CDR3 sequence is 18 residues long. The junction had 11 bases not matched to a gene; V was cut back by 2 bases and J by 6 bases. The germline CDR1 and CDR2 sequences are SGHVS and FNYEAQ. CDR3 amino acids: CASSLLAPTSGTAGELFF. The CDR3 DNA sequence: TGTGCCAGCAGCTTATTAGCACCGACTAGCGGGACGGCCGGGGAGCTGTTTTTT.

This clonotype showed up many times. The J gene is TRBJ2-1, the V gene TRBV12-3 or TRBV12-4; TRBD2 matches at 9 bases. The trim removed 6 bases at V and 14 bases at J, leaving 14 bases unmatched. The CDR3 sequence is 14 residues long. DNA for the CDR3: TGTGCCAGCAGCCTGGCGGGGGGGCGCGTTATGGAGTTCTTC. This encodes CASSLAGGRVMEFF.

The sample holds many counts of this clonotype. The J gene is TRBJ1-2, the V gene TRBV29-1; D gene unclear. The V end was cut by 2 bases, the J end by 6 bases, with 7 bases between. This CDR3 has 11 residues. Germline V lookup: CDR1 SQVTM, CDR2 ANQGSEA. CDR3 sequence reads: CSVEWVNGYTF. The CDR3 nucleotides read TGCAGCGTTGAATGGGTCAATGGCTACACCTTC. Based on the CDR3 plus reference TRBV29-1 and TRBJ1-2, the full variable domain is SAVISQKPSRDICQRGTSLTIQCQVDSQVTMMFWYRQQPGQSLTLIATANQGSEATYESGFVIDKFPISRPNLTFSTLTVSNMSPEDSSIYLCSVEWVNGYTFGSGTRLTVV.